These 19 T cell receptor beta chains originate from one sample sequenced in a study of T cell changes during pregnancy in multiple sclerosis. Produced via immunoSEQ multiplex PCR; TCRdb's table is partial and in-frame only. The table has 56,000 or so clones, around 89% seen once. This specimen was peripheral blood, taken after pregnancy. The receptor source for this set is a female donor with multiple sclerosis, enrolled in a pregnancy study.

This sequence joins TRBV30 and TRBJ1-2, with 7 bases lining up with TRBD1. This CDR3 comprises 11 residues. CDR1 is GTSNPN and CDR2 is SVGIG in the germline V gene (reference sequence). V shed 2 bases and J 7 bases; nucleotides not matched to a gene: 1. For the CDR3, the DNA is TGTGCCTGGAGTCAGGGGGTTGGCTACACCTTC. Translation gives CAWSQGVGYTF.

The rearrangement uses TRBV27 and TRBJ2-1; 11 positions match TRBD2. This CDR3 comprises 16 residues. V trimming: 5 bases; J trimming: 6 bases; junction bases outside the gene matches: 9. The germline V gene encodes CDR1 MNHEY and CDR2 SMNVEV (reference sequence). The CDR3 nucleotides read TGTGCCAGCAGTCCATTAGCGGGGGGGGGAAGCAATGAGCAGTTCTTC. Its translation is CASSPLAGGGSNEQFF.

Only one count was recorded for this clone. This chain uses TRBV2 with TRBJ1-2; 10 bases align to TRBD1. Germline V gene lookup returns CDR1 SNHLY and CDR2 FYNNEI. J was trimmed by 4 bases and V by 4 bases; bases with no gene match: 6. This CDR3 region has 15 residues. The chain's CDR3 is CASSAPGQGSYGYTF. CDR3 nucleotides: TGTGCCAGCAGTGCCCCGGGACAGGGGAGCTATGGCTACACCTTC.

The chain uses TRBV28 and TRBJ2-5; TRBD1 agrees at 9 bases. Germline-derived CDR1 and CDR2 are MDHEN and SYDVKM. Trimming removed 5 bases from V and 5 bases from J; junction bases left unmatched: 9. The CDR3 length is 15 residues. The chain's CDR3 is CASSPSGQGGETQYF. As DNA, the CDR3 is TGTGCCAGCAGTCCTTCGGGACAGGGAGGGGAGACCCAGTACTTC.

The gene calls are TRBV7-2 and TRBJ1-3; TRBD1 aligns across 8 bases. V was pared by 2 bases and J by 3 bases, with 3 bases of the junction left unmatched. CDR1 is SGHTA, CDR2 FQGNSA, per germline. This CDR3 has 15 residues. This CDR3 is CASSLPGGHGNTIYF. The DNA of the CDR3 is TGTGCCAGCAGCTTACCAGGGGGCCATGGAAACACCATATATTTT. The full variable domain, its missing parts supplied by reference TRBV7-2 and TRBJ1-3, is GAGVSQSPSNKVTEKGKDVELRCDPISGHTALYWYRQSLGQGLEFLIYFQGNSAPDKSGLPSDRFSAERTGGSVSTLTIQRTQQEDSAVYLCASSLPGGHGNTIYFGEGSWLTVV.

V is TRBV25-1 and J is TRBJ1-1, with 7 bases aligning to TRBD1. The CDR3 consists of 14 residues. Germline CDR1 reads MGHDK; CDR2 reads SYGVNS. The V gene end was trimmed by 6 bases and the J gene end by 7 bases; junction bases not matched to a gene: 11. The CDR3 spells CASRGGAARGEAFF. The CDR3 nucleotides are TGTGCCAGCAGAGGGGGCGCGGCTCGGGGTGAAGCTTTCTTT.

This chain connects TRBV12-5 to TRBJ1-2; TRBD1 matches 9 bases. This CDR3 has 12 amino acids. Germline CDR1 and CDR2: LGHNT and FRNRAP. Germline trimming cut 11 bases from V and 5 bases from J; bases unmatched to any gene: 6. Here the CDR3 DNA reads TGTGCTTCTTCCGGGACAGGGTATGGCTACACCTTC. It yields the protein CASSGTGYGYTF.

The CDR3 sequence: CASGGSGANVLTF. As DNA, the CDR3 is TGTGCCAGCGGCGGCTCTGGGGCCAACGTCCTGACTTTC. The chain uses TRBV28 and TRBJ2-6, with D hard to call. V lost 8 bases to trimming and J lost 0 bases, with 5 bases between them. Germline CDR1 is MDHEN and CDR2 is SYDVKM. This CDR3 is 13 amino acids long.

This clone is categorized as medium-sized. This chain connects TRBV2 to TRBJ1-5, with D perhaps TRBD1 (5 bases). The ends were cut back, 8 bases at V and 6 bases at J, with 11 bases in the middle. The CDR3 consists of 12 residues. CDR1 and CDR2 from the germline V gene are SNHLY and FYNNEI. The chain's CDR3 is CASDGGTQPQHF. CDR3 nucleotide sequence: TGTGCCAGCGATGGAGGGACTCAGCCCCAGCATTTT.

The J gene is TRBJ2-5, the V gene TRBV2; D remains ambiguous. Germline values: CDR1 SNHLY, CDR2 FYNNEI. V lost 2 bases, J lost 1 base, and 5 bases lay in between. The CDR3 covers 13 residues. This CDR3 is CASSERAQETQYF. The CDR3 nucleotides read TGTGCCAGCAGTGAACGAGCCCAAGAGACCCAGTACTTC.

This chain connects TRBV9 to TRBJ2-5; D gene uncertain. V lost 4 bases to trimming and J lost 2 bases, with 15 bases between them. The germline V gene encodes CDR1 SGDLS and CDR2 YYNGEE. CDR3 length: 15 amino acids. The DNA for the CDR3 is TGTGCCAGCAGCCTATCCTCCCACTATCAAGAGACCCAGTACTTC. Its translation: CASSLSSHYQETQYF.

The rearrangement uses TRBV2 and TRBJ2-7; TRBD2 agrees at 10 bases. Germline V lookup: CDR1 SNHLY, CDR2 FYNNEI. V shed 6 bases, J shed 2 bases, and the junction held 1 base outside the gene matches. The CDR3 extends over 13 amino acids. CDR3 DNA: TGTGCCAGCAGGAGCGGGGGGGCCTACGAGCAGTACTTC. It encodes CASRSGGAYEQYF.

The V and J genes are TRBV2 and TRBJ1-2; D is unresolved. Germline V lookup: CDR1 SNHLY, CDR2 FYNNEI. Trimming took off 4 bases at V and 3 bases at J, with 12 bases between the two ends. CDR3 length: 14 residues. The CDR3 is CASSVRPVDYGYTF. The CDR3 nucleotides are TGTGCCAGCAGTGTTCGCCCGGTCGACTATGGCTACACCTTC.

The chain employs TRBV2 and TRBJ1-4, with no clear D. From germline, CDR1 is SNHLY and CDR2 FYNNEI. The CDR3 extends over 13 amino acids. As DNA, the CDR3 is TGTGGGATGAGCACGAGGGAAGGCGAAAAACTGTTTTTT. Translating it yields CGMSTREGEKLFF.

The chain links TRBV9 to TRBJ1-6; tentatively, D is TRBD1 (5 bases). CDR3 length: 15 amino acids. V gave up 0 bases and J gave up 9 bases, with 13 bases separating them. The germline gives CDR1 SGDLS, CDR2 YYNGEE. The CDR3 spells CASSVGQRGGSPLHF. The CDR3 DNA reads as TGTGCCAGCAGCGTAGGTCAAAGGGGCGGTTCACCCCTCCACTTT.

The J gene is TRBJ1-5, the V gene TRBV27, with D possibly TRBD1 on 5 matching bases. Trimming took off 2 bases at V and 6 bases at J, with 8 bases between the two ends. The CDR3 has 13 amino acids. Germline CDR1 and CDR2: MNHEY and SMNVEV (reference sequence). CDR3 DNA: TGTGCCAGCAGTTTACGGGGGATTCAGCCCCAGCATTTT. It yields the protein CASSLRGIQPQHF.

V gene TRBV19 combines with J gene TRBJ1-2, with a weak D call TRBD1 (6 bases). This CDR3 contains 13 residues. The V end lost 3 bases, the J end lost 7 bases, and 12 bases lay between the germline ends. CDR1 and CDR2 from the germline V gene are LNHDA and SQIVND (reference sequence). CDR3 in DNA: TGTGCCAGTAGTATTGGGGGCCGGAGTGGCTACACCTTC. Translated, it gives CASSIGGRSGYTF.

The V call is TRBV5-1, the J call TRBJ2-3; D uncertain. The CDR3 is 16 residues long. Germline assignment: CDR1 SGHRS and CDR2 YFSETQ. V lost 2 bases and J lost 1, with 14 bases in between. CDR3 coding DNA: TGCGCCAGCAGCTTTGTGAGGAATTCTCGCACAGATACGCAGTATTTT. Protein: CASSFVRNSRTDTQYF.

The V call is TRBV9, the J call TRBJ1-3, with D hard to call. Per germline, CDR1 SGDLS and CDR2 YYNGEE. The V gene lost 2 bases and the J gene lost 1 base, with 7 bases spanning the gap. This CDR3 has 14 residues. In DNA, the CDR3 is TGTGCCAGCAGCGTCGAGGGTTCTGGAAACACCATATATTTT. It specifies CASSVEGSGNTIYF.